This T cell receptor beta chain appears in the sequencing data of a study of a mutant IDH1 vaccine in newly diagnosed glioma. For the study at large: Vaccination of patients was performed eight times, in weeks 1, 3, 5, 7, 11, 15, 19 and 23.

Time point specified: week 11, during vaccination. Vaccination comprised doses that each held 300 ug of mutant IDH1 20-mer peptide, plus topical imiquimod. Data came from immunoSEQ multiplex PCR; TCRdb stores just in-frame clones and leaves some out. The sample includes under 150,000 clones, 90% of them seen just once. With regard to this clone: What it binds is not known.

V was shortened by 1 base and J by 3 bases, with 8 bases between the two germline ends. Looked up from germline, CDR1 is SGHKS and CDR2 is YYEKEE (reference sequence). The CDR3 has 14 residues. The receptor was isolated from a woman between 45 and 65 years old with glioma. The sequencing here drew on PBMCs, taken from a glioma patient whose treatment included an IDH1 peptide vaccine. The chain is built from TRBV5-5 and TRBJ2-1; D remains ambiguous. CDR3 sequence: CASSLLQHYNEQFF. In nucleotides, the CDR3 is TGTGCCAGCAGCTTGCTCCAGCACTACAATGAGCAGTTCTTC.